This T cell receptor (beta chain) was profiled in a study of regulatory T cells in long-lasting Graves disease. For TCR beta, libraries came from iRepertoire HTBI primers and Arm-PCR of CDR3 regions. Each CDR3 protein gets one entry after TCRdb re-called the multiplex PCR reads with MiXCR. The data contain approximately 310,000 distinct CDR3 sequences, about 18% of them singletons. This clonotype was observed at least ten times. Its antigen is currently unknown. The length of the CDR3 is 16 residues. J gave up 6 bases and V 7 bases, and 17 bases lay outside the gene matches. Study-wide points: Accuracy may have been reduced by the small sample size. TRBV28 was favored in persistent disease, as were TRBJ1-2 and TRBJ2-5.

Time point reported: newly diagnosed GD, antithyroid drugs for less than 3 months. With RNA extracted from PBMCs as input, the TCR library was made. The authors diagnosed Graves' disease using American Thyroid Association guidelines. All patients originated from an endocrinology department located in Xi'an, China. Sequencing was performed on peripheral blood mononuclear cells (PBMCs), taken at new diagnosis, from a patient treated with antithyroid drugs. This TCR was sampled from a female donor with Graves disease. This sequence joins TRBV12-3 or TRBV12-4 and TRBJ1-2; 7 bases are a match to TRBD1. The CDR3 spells CASTDETQTGVDGYTF. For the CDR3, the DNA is TGTGCCAGCACCGACGAGACCCAAACAGGGGTCGATGGCTACACCTTC.